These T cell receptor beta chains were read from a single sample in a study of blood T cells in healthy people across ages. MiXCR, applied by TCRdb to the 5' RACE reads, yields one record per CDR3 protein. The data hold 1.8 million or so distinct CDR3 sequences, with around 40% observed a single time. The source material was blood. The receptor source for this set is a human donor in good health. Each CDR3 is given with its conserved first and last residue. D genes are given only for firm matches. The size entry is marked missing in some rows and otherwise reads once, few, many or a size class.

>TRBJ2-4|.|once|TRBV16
CASSLGQGGNIQYF
TGTGCCAGCAGCCTTGGACAGGGAGGGAACATTCAGTACTTC
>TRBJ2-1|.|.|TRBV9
CASSVGGGGVSSYNEQFF
TGTGCCAGCAGCGTAGGCGGAGGCGGGGTGAGCTCCTACAATGAGCAGTTCTTC
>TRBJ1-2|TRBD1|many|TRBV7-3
CASSINPGQGVGYTF
TGTGCCAGCAGCATCAACCCGGGACAGGGTGTCGGCTACACCTTC
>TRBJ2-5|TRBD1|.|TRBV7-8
CASNPGGRETQYF
TGTGCCAGCAATCCAGGGGGACGAGAGACCCAGTACTTC
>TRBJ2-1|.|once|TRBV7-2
CASSLDGGTATETQFF
TGTGCCAGCAGCTTAGACGGCGGGACTGCTACGGAGACCCAGTTCTTC
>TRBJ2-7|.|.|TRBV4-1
CASSQDDTNSYEQYF
TGCGCCAGCAGCCAAGATGACACAAACTCCTACGAGCAGTACTTC
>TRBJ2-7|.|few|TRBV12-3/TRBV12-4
CASSSRVEGRYEQYF
TGTGCCAGCAGTTCTCGGGTGGAGGGACGCTACGAGCAGTACTTC
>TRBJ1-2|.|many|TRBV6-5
CASSYMGDGYTF
TGTGCCAGCAGTTACATGGGGGACGGCTACACCTTC
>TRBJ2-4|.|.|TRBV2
CASGVGGLSNIQYF
TGTGCCAGCGGGGTCGGGGGATTGTCGAACATTCAGTACTTC
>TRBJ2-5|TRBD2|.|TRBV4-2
CASSQKPSMGLAGSYQETQYF
TGTGCCAGCAGCCAAAAACCCTCAATGGGACTAGCGGGGAGTTATCAAGAGACCCAGTACTTC
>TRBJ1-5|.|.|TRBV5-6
CASSSWGRVGPGQPQHF
TGTGCCAGCAGCTCATGGGGACGGGTAGGGCCGGGGCAGCCCCAGCATTTT
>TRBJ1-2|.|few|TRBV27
CASSFLRGENYGYTF
TGTGCCAGCAGTTTTCTCCGTGGAGAGAACTATGGCTACACCTTC
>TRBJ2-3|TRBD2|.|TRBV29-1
CSVEGASSGVRDTQYF
TGCAGCGTTGAAGGGGCGTCTAGCGGGGTCAGGGATACGCAGTATTTT
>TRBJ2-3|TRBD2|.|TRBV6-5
CASSEIPGGADTQYF
TGTGCCAGCAGTGAAATTCCGGGGGGGGCAGATACGCAGTATTTT
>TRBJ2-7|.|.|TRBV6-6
CAGSNSWASSYEQYF
TGTGCCGGCAGTAACAGCTGGGCTAGCTCCTACGAGCAGTACTTC
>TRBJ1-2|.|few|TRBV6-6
CASRHTENYGYTF
TGTGCCAGCAGACACACGGAAAACTATGGCTACACCTTC
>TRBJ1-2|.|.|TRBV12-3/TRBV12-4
CASSLSGGVEYYGYTF
TGTGCCAGCAGTTTATCTGGAGGAGTTGAGTACTATGGCTACACCTTC
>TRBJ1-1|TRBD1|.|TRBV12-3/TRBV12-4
CASSWGTGRGAFF
TGTGCCAGCAGTTGGGGGACAGGGAGGGGAGCTTTCTTT
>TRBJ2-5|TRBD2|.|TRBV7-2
CASSSSTSGGQEAQYF
TGTGCCAGCAGCTCCTCGACTAGCGGGGGACAAGAGGCCCAGTACTTC
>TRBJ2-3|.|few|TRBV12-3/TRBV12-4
CASSLGSGFTDTQYF
TGTGCCAGCAGTCTGGGGTCGGGGTTCACAGATACGCAGTATTTT
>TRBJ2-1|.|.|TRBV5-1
CASSLGWTQKDEQFF
TGCGCCAGCAGCTTGGGCTGGACGCAAAAGGATGAGCAGTTCTTC
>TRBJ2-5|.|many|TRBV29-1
CSVDTSGVLETQYF
TGCAGCGTTGATACGTCGGGAGTGTTGGAGACCCAGTACTTC
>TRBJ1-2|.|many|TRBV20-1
CSAKEWSYGYTF
TGCAGTGCGAAAGAGTGGAGCTATGGCTACACCTTC
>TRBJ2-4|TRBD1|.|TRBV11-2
CASRGRGQGFNIQYF
TGTGCCAGCAGAGGGCGGGGACAGGGGTTTAACATTCAGTACTTC
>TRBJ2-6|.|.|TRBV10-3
CAIRDGGRGANVLTF
TGTGCCATCAGGGACGGGGGGCGTGGGGCCAACGTCCTGACTTTC
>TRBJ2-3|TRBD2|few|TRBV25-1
CASSGGLAGLTQYF
TGTGCCAGCAGTGGCGGACTAGCGGGGTTAACGCAGTATTTT
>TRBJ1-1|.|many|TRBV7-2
CASSLGGGGNTEAFF
TGCGCCAGCAGCTTAGGTGGGGGCGGGAACACTGAAGCTTTCTTT
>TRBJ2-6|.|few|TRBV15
CATSRVRYSLSGANVLTF
TGTGCCACCAGCAGAGTAAGGTACTCCCTCTCTGGGGCCAACGTCCTGACTTTC
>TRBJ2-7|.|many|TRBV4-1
CASSQPGTSYEQYF
TGCGCCAGCAGCCAACCAGGGACCTCATACGAGCAGTACTTC